This T cell receptor (beta chain) was captured in a study of human thymus T cells (dated by TCRdb to the early 2020s). Background for the entire study: TCR alpha and beta repertoires from fewer than ten infant thymus samples and a few related peripheral blood samples were characterized in the study. Donor ages ranging from about 7 to 250 days were recorded, and 5 or 6 male and two female infants were included in the cohort. General findings and caveats noted by the study authors: According to the related research, thymic TCR repertoires were highly overlapping among unrelated individuals. Biased V and J gene segment usage appeared to be present in both thymic and peripheral blood repertoires. On average, around 780,000 unique TCRB clonotypes were obtained from thymus samples, compared with approximately 80,000 from blood samples.

Using the immunoSEQ multiplex PCR assay, the TCRB and TCRAD loci were amplified from a standardized quantity of quality-controlled genomic DNA. The amplicons spanned the V(D)J region and were long enough to cover the CDR3 and allow V and J genes to be identified. The commercial immunoSEQ service was used to sequence amplicons on an Illumina platform. The study's own analysis went as follows. Primer bias and sequencing errors were corrected using previously described methods, and TCRAD and TCRB definitions followed the IMGT database. Repertoires were analysed with immunoSEQ Analyzer 3.0 and VDJTools, covering basic statistics, V/J segment usage, diversity estimates, rarefaction and pairwise overlap. To estimate diversity, the Chao1, ChaoE, Efron-Thisted, Shannon and inverse Simpson indices were applied, and diversity was also estimated on datasets down-sampled to the smallest sample. For repertoire overlap, CDR3 nucleotide sequence, V gene and J gene had to match strictly, and clustering was done by Jaccard-based multidimensional scaling. TCRdb re-hosts the immuneACCESS table, in-frame sequences only. Its copies lack some clones; in the studies checked, an unresolved V gene accounts for under half of them, and the cause for the rest is not known. Clone size and V and J calls were adopted from that table, with D and trimming inferred from the DNA. This sample gives tens of thousands of clones in total; 90% to 95% of them show up just once. 0.03% to 0.035% of the sample goes to the ten largest clones.

Note on this clone: The antigen it recognizes is unknown. The input lacks base qualities; no much larger clone sits a single base away.

Thymus tissue was obtained as surgical resects removed during corrective cardiac surgery. The donors were immunologically healthy infants in Finland who had open corrective cardiac surgery for congenital heart defects. Thymocytes were freed from the tissue by mechanical means and kept at -70 degrees C as pellets of roughly 9-30 million cells. A QIAsymphony instrument was used to extract genomic DNA from the frozen cell pellets. Its CDR3 holds 18 amino acids, cysteine through phenylalanine. Only the CDR3 region is kept as DNA, spanning 54 bases read in frame from base 1. Relative to germline, V is missing 4 bases and J is missing 4 bases, with 16 bases of the junction outside any gene match. The germline V gene provides CDR1 KGHSY and CDR2 FQNENV.

This clonotype was obtained from a girl under three years old with a congenital heart defect but otherwise immunologically healthy. The receptor chain draws on TRBV16 and TRBJ2-7; 10 of the junction bases match TRBD1. The specimen sequenced was thymus tissue. CDR3 protein: CASSRQQDGQGVWYEQYF. The bases read TGTGCCAGCAGCCGCCAACAGGACGGACAGGGGGTTTGGTACGAGCAGTACTTC. Beyond the CDR3, the reference TRBV16 and TRBJ2-7 genes provide the residues; the full variable domain reads: GEEVAQTPKHLVRGEGQKAKLYCAPIKGHSYVFWYQQVLKNEFKFLISFQNENVFDETGMPKERFSAKCLPNSPCSLEIQATKLEDSAVYFCASSRQQDGQGVWYEQYFGPGTRLTVT.